This section outlines one T cell receptor (beta chain) sequence together with its context. These data originate in a study of CD8 T cells in Susac syndrome. The CDR3 contains 13 residues. The V gene's germline CDR1 is MNHEY and CDR2 SVGAGI. V lost 8 bases to trimming and J lost 5 bases, with 14 bases between them. Random hexamers served to reverse transcribe about 0.5 to 1 ug RNA. MiXCR, applied by TCRdb to the immunoSEQ multiplex PCR reads, yields one record per CDR3 protein. The sample carries 200,000 or so distinct CDR3 sequences, about 95% recorded once. Sequencing of TCR beta drew on CD8+ and CD4+ T cells from blood. Negative isolation yielded CD8+ and CD4+ T cells; FACS enriched TEMRA cells.

J is TRBJ2-3 and V is TRBV6-5; unclear D gene. The sequence derives from a human donor with multiple sclerosis. Sequencing input: CD4+ T cells from PBMCs. The CDR3 sequence is CASAKHLGDTQYF. In DNA form, the CDR3 reads TGTGCCAGCGCTAAACACCTAGGAGATACGCAGTATTTT.